Sequencing of this TCR beta chain was carried out in a study of blood T cell repertoires in COVID-19. The table came from immunoSEQ multiplex PCR; TCRdb's copy has only in-frame clones and leaves some out. The table records about 170,000 clones, 90% of them present only once. The CDR3 runs to 13 residues. In germline, CDR1 is ENHRY, CDR2 SYGVKD. V lost 0 bases to trimming and J lost 5 bases, with 8 bases between them. The rearrangement uses TRBV10-3 and TRBJ2-7; D is unresolved. The sequencing sample was made of peripheral blood. The clonotype originates from a man between 45 and 60 years old with acute or convalescent COVID-19. CDR3 sequence reads: CAISESERDEQYF. The DNA for the CDR3 is TGTGCCATCAGTGAGTCTGAGCGAGACGAGCAGTACTTC.